This T cell receptor beta chain derives from a study of cytotoxic CD8 clonotypes in ibrutinib-treated CLL. Findings and caveats of the study: Sampling time points were not equivalent between sustained-remission and progressing patients. The study found clonality rose at ibrutinib response, then fell toward baseline at progression.

Sequenced by immunoSEQ multiplex PCR; TCRdb stores in-frame clones only, minus some. The table includes about 27,000 clones, over 55% detected once. V was cut by 4 bases and J by 10 bases, with 21 bases left in between. The germline gives CDR1 SGHRS, CDR2 YFSETQ. The CDR3 length is 14 residues. This clone qualifies as medium-sized. Antigen unknown. This clonotype originated in a human donor with chronic lymphocytic leukemia. The chain employs TRBV5-1 and TRBJ2-7, with D maybe TRBD1 (6 bases). The sample was PBMCs, taken after 24 months of ibrutinib treatment. The CDR3 is CASSRTGQLEDQYF. CDR3 bases: TGCGCCAGCAGCCGAACCGGACAGTTGGAAGATCAGTACTTC.